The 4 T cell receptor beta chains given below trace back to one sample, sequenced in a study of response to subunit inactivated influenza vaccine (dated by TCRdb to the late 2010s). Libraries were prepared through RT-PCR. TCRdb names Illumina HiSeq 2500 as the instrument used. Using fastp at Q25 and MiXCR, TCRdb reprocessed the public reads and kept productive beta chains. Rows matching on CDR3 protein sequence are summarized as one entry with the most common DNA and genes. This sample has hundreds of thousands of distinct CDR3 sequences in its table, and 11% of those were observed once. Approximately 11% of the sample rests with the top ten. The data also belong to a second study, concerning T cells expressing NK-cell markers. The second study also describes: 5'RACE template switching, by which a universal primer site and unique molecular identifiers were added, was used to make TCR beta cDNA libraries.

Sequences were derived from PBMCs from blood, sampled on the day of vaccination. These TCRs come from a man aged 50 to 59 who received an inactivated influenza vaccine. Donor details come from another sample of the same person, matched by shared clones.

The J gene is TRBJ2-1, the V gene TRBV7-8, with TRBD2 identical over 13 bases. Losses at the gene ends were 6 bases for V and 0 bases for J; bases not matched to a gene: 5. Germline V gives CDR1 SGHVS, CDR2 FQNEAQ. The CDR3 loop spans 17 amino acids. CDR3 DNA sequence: TGTGCCAGCAGTGTTCGGACTAGCGGGAGCTCCTACAATGAGCAGTTCTTC. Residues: CASSVRTSGSSYNEQFF.

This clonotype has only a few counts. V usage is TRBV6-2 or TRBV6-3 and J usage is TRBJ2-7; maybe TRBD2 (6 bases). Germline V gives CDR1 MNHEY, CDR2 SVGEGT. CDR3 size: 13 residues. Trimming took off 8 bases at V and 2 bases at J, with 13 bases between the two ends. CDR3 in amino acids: CASAGGIAYEQYF. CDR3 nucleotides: TGTGCCAGCGCGGGCGGGATAGCCTACGAGCAGTACTTC.

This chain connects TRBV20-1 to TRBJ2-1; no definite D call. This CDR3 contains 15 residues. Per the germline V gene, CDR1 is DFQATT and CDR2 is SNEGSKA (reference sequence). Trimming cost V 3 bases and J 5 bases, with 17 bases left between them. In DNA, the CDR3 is TGCAGTGCTAGCCCCCGGCGCACCATAAACAATGAGCAGTTCTTC. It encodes CSASPRRTINNEQFF.

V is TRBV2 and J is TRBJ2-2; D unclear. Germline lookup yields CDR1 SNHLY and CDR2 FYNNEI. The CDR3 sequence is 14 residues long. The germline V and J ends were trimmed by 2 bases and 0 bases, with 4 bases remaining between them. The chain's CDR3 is CASSEYSNTGELFF. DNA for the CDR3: TGTGCCAGCAGTGAATACTCGAACACCGGGGAGCTGTTTTTT.